The entry below gives a single T cell receptor beta chain sequence along with its context. Given a far larger clone just one base away, this is likely a sequencing read error. Across several immunoSEQ plates, the genomic DNA of each subset was split evenly. Sequenced by immunoSEQ multiplex PCR; TCRdb stores in-frame clones only, minus some. The sample lists some 500,000 clones, 70% to 85% occurring once. This sample was included in a study of shared clonotypes between healthy human individuals. For the study at large: Donors were a couple of women and a few men aged 18 to 49.

Genomic DNA, for the unsorted samples, came from about 90 million PBMCs. The germline gives CDR1 SGHNT, CDR2 YYREEE (reference sequence). CDR3 length: 14 residues. Sequencing was carried out using PBMCs. The TCR originated in a woman between 40 and 55 years old in good health. Some clones in this sample may be carry-over from other donors' samples. This chain links TRBV5-4 with TRBJ2-5; TRBD2 matches at 11 bases. The CDR3 region is CAGSLLAGVETQYF. The DNA for the CDR3 is TGTGCCGGCAGCTTACTAGCGGGAGTGGAGACCCAGTACTTC.